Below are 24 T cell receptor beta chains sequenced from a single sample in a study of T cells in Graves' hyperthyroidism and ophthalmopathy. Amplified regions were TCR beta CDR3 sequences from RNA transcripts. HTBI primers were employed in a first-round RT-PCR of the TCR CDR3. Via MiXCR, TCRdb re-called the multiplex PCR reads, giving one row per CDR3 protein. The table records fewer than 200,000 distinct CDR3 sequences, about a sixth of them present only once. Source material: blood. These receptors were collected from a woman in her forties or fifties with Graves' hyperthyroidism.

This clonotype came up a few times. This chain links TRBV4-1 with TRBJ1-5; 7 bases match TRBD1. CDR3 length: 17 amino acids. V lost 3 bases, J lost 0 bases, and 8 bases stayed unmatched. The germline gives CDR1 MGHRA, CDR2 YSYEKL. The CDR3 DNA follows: TGCGCCAGCAGCCAGACGGTAGGGGGCTATAGCAATCAGCCCCAGCATTTT. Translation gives CASSQTVGGYSNQPQHF.

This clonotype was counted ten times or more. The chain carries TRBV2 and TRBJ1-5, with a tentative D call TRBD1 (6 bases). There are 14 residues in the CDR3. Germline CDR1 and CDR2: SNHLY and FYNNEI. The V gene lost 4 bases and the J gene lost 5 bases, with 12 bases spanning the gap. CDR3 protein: CASSATGGYQPQHF. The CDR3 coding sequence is TGTGCCAGCAGTGCGACAGGAGGCTATCAGCCCCAGCATTTT.

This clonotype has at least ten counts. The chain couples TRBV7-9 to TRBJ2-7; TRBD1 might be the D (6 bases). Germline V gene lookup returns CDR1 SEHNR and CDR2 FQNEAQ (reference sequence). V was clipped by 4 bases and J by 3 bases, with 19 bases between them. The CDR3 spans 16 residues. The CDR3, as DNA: TGTGCCAGCAGCTCCGGCCCCGGACAGCCTATCTACGAGCAGTACTTC. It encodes CASSSGPGQPIYEQYF.

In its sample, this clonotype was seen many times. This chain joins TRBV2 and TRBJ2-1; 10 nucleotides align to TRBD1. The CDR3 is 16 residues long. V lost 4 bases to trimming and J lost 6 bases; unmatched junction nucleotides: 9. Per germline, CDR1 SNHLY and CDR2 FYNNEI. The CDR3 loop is CASSARQGARINEQFF. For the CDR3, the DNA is TGTGCCAGCAGTGCGAGACAGGGGGCAAGAATCAATGAGCAGTTCTTC.

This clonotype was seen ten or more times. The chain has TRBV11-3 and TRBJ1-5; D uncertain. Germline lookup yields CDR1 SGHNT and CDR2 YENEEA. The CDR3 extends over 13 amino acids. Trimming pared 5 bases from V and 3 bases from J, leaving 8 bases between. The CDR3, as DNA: TGTGCCAGCAGCCCCAAGTTCAATCAGCCCCAGCATTTT. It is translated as CASSPKFNQPQHF.

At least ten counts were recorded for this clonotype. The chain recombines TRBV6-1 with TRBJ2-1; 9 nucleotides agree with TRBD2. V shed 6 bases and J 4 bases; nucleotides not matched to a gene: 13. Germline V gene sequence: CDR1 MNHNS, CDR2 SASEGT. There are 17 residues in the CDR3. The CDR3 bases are TGTGCCAGCAGCCCCTACTCGGGGAGCGGGGGGTACAATGAGCAGTTCTTC. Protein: CASSPYSGSGGYNEQFF.

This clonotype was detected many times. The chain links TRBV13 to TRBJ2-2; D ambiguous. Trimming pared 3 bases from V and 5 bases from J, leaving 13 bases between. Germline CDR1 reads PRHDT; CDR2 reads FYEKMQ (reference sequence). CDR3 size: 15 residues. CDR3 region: CASSFKFGVTGELFF. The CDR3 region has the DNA TGTGCCAGCAGCTTCAAATTTGGGGTGACCGGGGAGCTGTTTTTT.

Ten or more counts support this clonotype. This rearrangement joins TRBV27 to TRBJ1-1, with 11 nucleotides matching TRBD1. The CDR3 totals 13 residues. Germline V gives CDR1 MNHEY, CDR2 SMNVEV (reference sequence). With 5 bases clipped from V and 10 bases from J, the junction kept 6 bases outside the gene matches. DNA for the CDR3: TGTGCCAGCAGTATCCGGGACAGGGGGGTAGCTTTCTTT. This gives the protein CASSIRDRGVAFF.

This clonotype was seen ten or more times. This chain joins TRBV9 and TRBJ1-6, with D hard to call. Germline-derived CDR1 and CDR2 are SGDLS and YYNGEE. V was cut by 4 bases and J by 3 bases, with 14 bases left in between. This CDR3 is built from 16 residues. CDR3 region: CASSSTTNIYNSPLHF. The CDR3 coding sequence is TGTGCCAGCAGCTCAACGACAAACATCTATAATTCACCCCTCCACTTT.

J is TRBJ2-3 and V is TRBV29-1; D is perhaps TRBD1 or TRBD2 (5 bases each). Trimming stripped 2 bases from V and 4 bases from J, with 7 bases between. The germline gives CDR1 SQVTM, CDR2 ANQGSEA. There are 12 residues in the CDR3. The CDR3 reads CSVERGADTQYF. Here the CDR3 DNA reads TGCAGCGTTGAAAGAGGGGCAGATACGCAGTATTTT.

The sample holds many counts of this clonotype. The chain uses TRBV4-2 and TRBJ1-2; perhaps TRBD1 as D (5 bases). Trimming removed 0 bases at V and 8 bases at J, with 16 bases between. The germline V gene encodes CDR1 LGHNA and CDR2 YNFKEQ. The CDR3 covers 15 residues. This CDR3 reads CASSQDLQGYGGYTF. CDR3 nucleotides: TGTGCCAGCAGCCAAGACCTTCAGGGATACGGCGGCTACACCTTC.

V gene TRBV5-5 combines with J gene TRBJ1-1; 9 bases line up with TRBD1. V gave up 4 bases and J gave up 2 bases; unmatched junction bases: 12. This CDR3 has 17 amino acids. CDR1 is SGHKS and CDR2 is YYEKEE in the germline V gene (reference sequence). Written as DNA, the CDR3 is TGTGCCAGCAGCCCCACAGGGGGCCAACTTACTAACACTGAAGCTTTCTTT. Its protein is CASSPTGGQLTNTEAFF. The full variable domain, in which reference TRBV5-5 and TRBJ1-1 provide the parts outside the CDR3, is DAGVTQSPTHLIKTRGQQVTLRCSPISGHKSVSWYQQVLGQGPQFIFQYYEKEERGRGNFPDRFSARQFPNYSSELNVNALLLGDSALYLCASSPTGGQLTNTEAFFGQGTRLTVV.

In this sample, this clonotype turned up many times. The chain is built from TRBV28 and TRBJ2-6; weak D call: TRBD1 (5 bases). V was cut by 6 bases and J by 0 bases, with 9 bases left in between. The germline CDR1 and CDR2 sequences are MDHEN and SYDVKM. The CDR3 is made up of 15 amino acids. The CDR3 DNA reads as TGTGCCAGCAGACTTGACAGCTCTGGGGCCAACGTCCTGACTTTC. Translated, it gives CASRLDSSGANVLTF.

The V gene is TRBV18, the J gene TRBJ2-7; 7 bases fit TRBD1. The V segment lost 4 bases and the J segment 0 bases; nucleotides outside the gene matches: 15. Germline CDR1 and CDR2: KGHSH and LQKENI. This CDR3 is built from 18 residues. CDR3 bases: TGTGCCAGCTCACGATGGGGGCTCCAGACAGGGATCTCCTACGAGCAGTACTTC. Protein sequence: CASSRWGLQTGISYEQYF.

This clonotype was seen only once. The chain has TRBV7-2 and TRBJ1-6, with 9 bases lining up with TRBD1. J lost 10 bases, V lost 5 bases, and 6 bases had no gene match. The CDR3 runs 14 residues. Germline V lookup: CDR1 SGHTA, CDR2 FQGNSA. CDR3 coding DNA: TGTGCCAGCAGCCGGGGGACAGGGCGATCACCCCTCCACTTT. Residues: CASSRGTGRSPLHF. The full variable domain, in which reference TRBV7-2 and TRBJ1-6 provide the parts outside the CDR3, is GAGVSQSPSNKVTEKGKDVELRCDPISGHTALYWYRQSLGQGLEFLIYFQGNSAPDKSGLPSDRFSAERTGGSVSTLTIQRTQQEDSAVYLCASSRGTGRSPLHFGNGTRLTVT.

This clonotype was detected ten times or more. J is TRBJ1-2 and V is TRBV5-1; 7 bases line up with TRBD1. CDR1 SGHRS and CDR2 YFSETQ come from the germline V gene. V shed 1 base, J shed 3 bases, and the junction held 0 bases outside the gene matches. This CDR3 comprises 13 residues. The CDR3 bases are TGCGCCAGCAGCTTGACAGGGGACTATGGCTACACCTTC. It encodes CASSLTGDYGYTF.

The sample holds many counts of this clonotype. The CDR3, as DNA: TGCAGCGTTGAGATACCTGGAAACACCATATATTTT. It codes for CSVEIPGNTIYF. The chain employs TRBV29-1 and TRBJ1-3; D remains unclear. Germline V gives CDR1 SQVTM, CDR2 ANQGSEA. The CDR3 consists of 12 residues. V lost 3 bases and J 2 bases, leaving 5 bases between the germline ends. Supplemented by reference TRBV29-1 and TRBJ1-3, the full variable domain reads SAVISQKPSRDICQRGTSLTIQCQVDSQVTMMFWYRQQPGQSLTLIATANQGSEATYESGFVIDKFPISRPNLTFSTLTVSNMSPEDSSIYLCSVEIPGNTIYFGEGSWLTVV.

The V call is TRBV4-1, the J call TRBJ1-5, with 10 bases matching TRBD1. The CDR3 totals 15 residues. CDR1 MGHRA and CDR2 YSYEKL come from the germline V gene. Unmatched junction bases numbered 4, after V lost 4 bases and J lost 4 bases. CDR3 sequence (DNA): TGCGCCAGCAGCCGAGACAGGGGGCAGAATCAGCCCCAGCATTTT. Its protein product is CASSRDRGQNQPQHF.

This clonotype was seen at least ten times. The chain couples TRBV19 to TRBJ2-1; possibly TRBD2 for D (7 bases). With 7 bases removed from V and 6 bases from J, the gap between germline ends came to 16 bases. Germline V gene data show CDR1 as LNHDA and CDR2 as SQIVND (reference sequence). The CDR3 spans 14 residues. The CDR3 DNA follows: TGTGCCAGTATGGCCGGGGGGCCGGGCAATGAGCAGTTCTTC. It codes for CASMAGGPGNEQFF.

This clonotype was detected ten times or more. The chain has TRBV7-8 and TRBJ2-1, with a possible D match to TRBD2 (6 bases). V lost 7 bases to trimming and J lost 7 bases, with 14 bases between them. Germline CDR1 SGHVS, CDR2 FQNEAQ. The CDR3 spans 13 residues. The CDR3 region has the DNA TGTGCCAGCAACGTGAATCGGGGGAATGAGCAGTTCTTC. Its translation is CASNVNRGNEQFF.

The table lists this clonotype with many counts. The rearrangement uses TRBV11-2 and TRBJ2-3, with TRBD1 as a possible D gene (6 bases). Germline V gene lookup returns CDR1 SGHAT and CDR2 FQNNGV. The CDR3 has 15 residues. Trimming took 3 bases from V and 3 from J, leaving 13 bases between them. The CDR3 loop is CASSFTGWMTDTQYF. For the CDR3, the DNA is TGTGCCAGCAGCTTCACAGGGTGGATGACAGATACGCAGTATTTT. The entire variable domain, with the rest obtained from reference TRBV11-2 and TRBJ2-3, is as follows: EAGVAQSPRYKIIEKRQSVAFWCNPISGHATLYWYQQILGQGPKLLIQFQNNGVVDDSQLPKDRFSAERLKGVDSTLKIQPAKLEDSAVYLCASSFTGWMTDTQYFGPGTRLTVL.

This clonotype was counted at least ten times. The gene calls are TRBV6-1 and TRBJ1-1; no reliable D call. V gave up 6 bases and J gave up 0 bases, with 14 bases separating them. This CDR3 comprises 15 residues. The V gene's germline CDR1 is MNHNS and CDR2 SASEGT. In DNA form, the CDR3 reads TGTGCCAGCAGCCACGATGGGGTTATGAACACTGAAGCTTTCTTT. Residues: CASSHDGVMNTEAFF.

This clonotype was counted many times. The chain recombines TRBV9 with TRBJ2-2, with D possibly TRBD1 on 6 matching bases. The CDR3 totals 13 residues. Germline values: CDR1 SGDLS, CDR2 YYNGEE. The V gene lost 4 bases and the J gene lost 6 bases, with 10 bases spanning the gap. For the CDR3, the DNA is TGTGCCAGCAGCCCCAACAGGGCCGGGGAGCTGTTTTTT. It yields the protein CASSPNRAGELFF.

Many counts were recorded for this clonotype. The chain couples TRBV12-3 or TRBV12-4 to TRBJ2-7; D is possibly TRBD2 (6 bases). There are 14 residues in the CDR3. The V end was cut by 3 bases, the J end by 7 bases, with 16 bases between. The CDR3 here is CASSLGQGAGEQYF. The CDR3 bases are TGTGCCAGCAGTTTGGGTCAGGGAGCGGGTGAGCAGTACTTC.